Each of the 23 T cell receptor beta chains below was sequenced from the same sample in a study of post-analysis software for immune sequencing data. Study observations and caveats: Controls had lower frequencies than patients of four or five TRBV segments, which included TRBV5-6, TRBV5-1 and TRBV20-1.

Their recognized antigens are unknown. Carried by the TCR beta cDNA libraries were unique molecular identifiers. From the PCR reads, TCRdb called clonotypes with MiXCR, one entry per CDR3 protein. Of 740,000 or so distinct CDR3 sequences in the sample, 53% were seen once. The material sequenced was blood. These receptors were collected from a girl aged 10-17 years with multiple sclerosis.

The CDR3 sequence is CASSQDPGASGNTIYF. The CDR3 region has the DNA TGCGCCAGCAGCCAAGATCCGGGGGCAAGTGGAAACACCATATATTTT. The chain has TRBV4-1 and TRBJ1-3, with TRBD1 as a possible D gene (6 bases). Germline V lookup: CDR1 MGHRA, CDR2 YSYEKL. The V end was cut by 0 bases, the J end by 3 bases, with 12 bases between. CDR3 size: 16 residues.

The CDR3 here is CASSKQGAGNQPQHF. CDR3 nucleotides: TGTGCCAGCAGCAAACAGGGGGCGGGTAATCAGCCCCAGCATTTT. The V call is TRBV25-1, the J call TRBJ1-5; 9 positions agree with TRBD1. V gave up 6 bases and J gave up 4 bases; unmatched junction bases: 7. Per germline, CDR1 MGHDK and CDR2 SYGVNS. This CDR3 contains 15 residues.

This clonotype was detected only a few times. The rearrangement uses TRBV12-3 or TRBV12-4 and TRBJ2-7; 11 bases are shared with TRBD1. The V gene end was trimmed by 8 bases and the J gene end by 3 bases; junction bases not matched to a gene: 9. The CDR3 extends over 15 amino acids. CDR3 in amino acids: CASGSPGQGVYEQYF. Here the CDR3 DNA reads TGTGCCAGCGGATCTCCGGGACAGGGGGTCTACGAGCAGTACTTC.

The chain uses TRBV27 and TRBJ2-5, with 9 bases lining up with TRBD1. This CDR3 spans 15 amino acids. The germline V gene encodes CDR1 MNHEY and CDR2 SMNVEV (reference sequence). The V gene end was trimmed by 6 bases and the J gene end by 5 bases; junction bases not matched to a gene: 10. The CDR3 nucleotides are TGTGCCAGCAGACAAACCGGACAGGGGAGGGAGACCCAGTACTTC. Protein product: CASRQTGQGRETQYF.

The rearrangement uses TRBV7-9 and TRBJ2-5, with D perhaps TRBD1 (5 bases). There are 13 residues in the CDR3. Germline-derived CDR1 and CDR2 are SEHNR and FQNEAQ (reference sequence). V was trimmed by 5 bases and J by 5 bases, leaving 12 bases between them. CDR3 nucleotides: TGTGCCAGCAGCACCGCAGGGTGGGAGACCCAGTACTTC. This codes for CASSTAGWETQYF.

The CDR3 sequence: CSARSSGGVIFTDTQYF. CDR3 DNA sequence: TGCAGTGCTCGTTCTAGCGGGGGGGTTATCTTCACAGATACGCAGTATTTT. The chain is built from TRBV20-1 and TRBJ2-3; 12 bases map to TRBD2. Trimming cost V 5 bases and J 2 bases; bases outside gene matches: 11. Germline V lookup: CDR1 DFQATT, CDR2 SNEGSKA (reference sequence). CDR3 length equals 17 residues.

The chain carries TRBV5-1 and TRBJ2-7, with TRBD1 as a possible D gene (6 bases). The CDR3 totals 15 residues. Germline CDR1 reads SGHRS; CDR2 reads YFSETQ. V lost 4 bases and J 3 bases, leaving 17 bases between the germline ends. CDR3 in amino acids: CASSPELQGDYEQYF. DNA for the CDR3: TGCGCCAGCAGCCCCGAGTTACAGGGCGACTACGAGCAGTACTTC. Full variable domain (rest looked up from reference TRBV5-1 and TRBJ2-7): KAGVTQTPRYLIKTRGQQVTLSCSPISGHRSVSWYQQTPGQGLQFLFEYFSETQRNKGNFPGRFSGRQFSNSRSEMNVSTLELGDSALYLCASSPELQGDYEQYFGPGTRLTVT.

This clonotype was seen a single time. The gene calls are TRBV20-1 and TRBJ2-3; 16 bases match TRBD2. Germline lookup yields CDR1 DFQATT and CDR2 SNEGSKA (reference sequence). V shed 5 bases, J shed 6 bases, and the junction held 5 bases outside the gene matches. The CDR3 length is 15 residues. The CDR3 bases are TGCAGTGCTGCTGGGACTAGCGGGAGGGCCGATACGCAGTATTTT. Its translation is CSAAGTSGRADTQYF.

The rearrangement joins TRBV19 to TRBJ1-2; the match to TRBD1 covers 12 bases. There are 17 residues in the CDR3. V dropped 10 bases and J dropped 6; count of bases not matched to a gene: 18. CDR1 is LNHDA and CDR2 is SQIVND in the germline V gene (reference sequence). CDR3 sequence reads: CATSILAGTGGRNGYTF. CDR3 nucleotide sequence: TGTGCCACCAGTATTTTAGCCGGGACAGGGGGCAGGAATGGCTACACCTTC.

This clonotype turned up a few times. The chain is built from TRBV3-1 and TRBJ2-3, with D possibly matching TRBD2 (6 bases). CDR1 and CDR2 from the germline V gene are LGHDT and YNNKEL (reference sequence). This CDR3 spans 20 amino acids. Trimming removed 3 bases from V and 6 bases from J, with 31 bases in between. This CDR3 is CASSQSTLGWFGGGPDTQYF. The CDR3 DNA is TGTGCCAGCAGCCAGTCGACCCTAGGTTGGTTCGGGGGAGGCCCGGATACGCAGTATTTT.

This chain uses TRBV9 with TRBJ2-1; D is perhaps TRBD2 (6 bases). The CDR3 is made up of 15 amino acids. The germline V gene has CDR1 SGDLS and CDR2 YYNGEE. V was pared by 0 bases and J by 8 bases, with 15 bases between. The CDR3 loop is CASSVEAGSSHEQFF. The DNA of the CDR3 is TGTGCCAGCAGCGTAGAAGCGGGCTCGTCCCATGAGCAGTTCTTC.

V is TRBV20-1 and J is TRBJ2-1, with D tentatively TRBD1 (5 bases). The CDR3 loop spans 11 amino acids. The ends were cut back, 3 bases at V and 8 bases at J, with 8 bases in the middle. CDR1 and CDR2 from the germline V gene are DFQATT and SNEGSKA (reference sequence). The chain's CDR3 is CSASVRDEQFF. The DNA of the CDR3 is TGCAGTGCTAGTGTCAGGGATGAGCAGTTCTTC.

This clonotype was picked up a small number of times. The chain links TRBV18 to TRBJ2-7; 7 nucleotides align to TRBD2. The tail of the sequence fits TRBJ2-1 better, so the J call may be wrong. The CDR3 has 16 amino acids. Germline V gene data show CDR1 as KGHSH and CDR2 as LQKENI. The CDR3, as DNA: TGTGCCAGCTCACCGACCCGGGGAGGGTGGTACAATGAGCAGTTCTTC. Translating gives CASSPTRGGWYNEQFF.

The V gene is TRBV7-9, the J gene TRBJ2-7, with 13 bases aligning to TRBD2. V shed 5 bases, J shed 1 base, and the junction held 5 bases outside the gene matches. This CDR3 is 16 amino acids long. CDR1 SEHNR and CDR2 FQNEAQ come from the germline V gene (reference sequence). In DNA, the CDR3 is TGTGCCAGCAGCCCAAAACTAGCGGGAGGGTCCTACGAGCAGTACTTC. It codes for CASSPKLAGGSYEQYF.

This chain uses TRBV29-1 with TRBJ2-5; TRBD1 aligns across 7 bases. CDR3 length: 13 amino acids. The V segment lost 6 bases and the J segment 2 bases; nucleotides outside the gene matches: 6. Germline CDR1 SQVTM, CDR2 ANQGSEA. The chain's CDR3 is CSVVRQGQETQYF. DNA of the CDR3: TGCAGCGTGGTGAGACAGGGACAAGAGACCCAGTACTTC. Combining the CDR3 with reference TRBV29-1 and TRBJ2-5 gives the whole variable domain SAVISQKPSRDICQRGTSLTIQCQVDSQVTMMFWYRQQPGQSLTLIATANQGSEATYESGFVIDKFPISRPNLTFSTLTVSNMSPEDSSIYLCSVVRQGQETQYFGPGTRLLVL.

V gene TRBV12-3 or TRBV12-4 combines with J gene TRBJ2-7; D not resolved. Trimming pared 3 bases from V and 1 base from J, leaving 13 bases between. This CDR3 contains 15 residues. The chain's CDR3 is CASSFGRGPSYEQYF. The CDR3 DNA reads TGTGCCAGCAGTTTCGGACGTGGCCCGTCCTACGAGCAGTACTTC.

This clonotype occurred once. The gene calls are TRBV9 and TRBJ1-2; D is unresolved. Germline V gene data show CDR1 as SGDLS and CDR2 as YYNGEE. The CDR3 is made up of 15 amino acids. V lost 0 bases to trimming and J lost 5 bases, with 14 bases between them. CDR3 in DNA: TGTGCCAGCAGCGTAGGGGCGGCTCAGGAGTATGGCTACACCTTC. It codes for CASSVGAAQEYGYTF.

This chain joins TRBV18 and TRBJ1-2; D remains ambiguous. The CDR3 covers 14 residues. From germline, CDR1 is KGHSH and CDR2 LQKENI. The V end lost 1 base, the J end lost 0 bases, and 6 bases lay between the germline ends. CDR3 bases: TGTGCCAGCTCACCACTTCACGCTAACTATGGCTACACCTTC. It yields the protein CASSPLHANYGYTF.

This chain uses TRBV5-1 with TRBJ2-1, with 12 nucleotides matching TRBD2. The trim removed 8 bases at V and 5 bases at J, leaving 17 bases unmatched. The germline CDR1 and CDR2 sequences are SGHRS and YFSETQ. The length of the CDR3 is 18 residues. CDR3 in amino acids: CASLAVLAGGPRDNEQFF. As DNA, the CDR3 is TGCGCCAGTTTGGCCGTTCTAGCGGGAGGGCCAAGAGACAATGAGCAGTTCTTC. Full variable domain (rest looked up from reference TRBV5-1 and TRBJ2-1): KAGVTQTPRYLIKTRGQQVTLSCSPISGHRSVSWYQQTPGQGLQFLFEYFSETQRNKGNFPGRFSGRQFSNSRSEMNVSTLELGDSALYLCASLAVLAGGPRDNEQFFGPGTRLTVL.

The chain carries TRBV5-6 and TRBJ2-7; 7 nucleotides align to TRBD1. With V trimmed by 4 bases and J by 2 bases, 6 bases remained unmatched. This CDR3 has 14 amino acids. Germline V gene sequence: CDR1 SGHDT, CDR2 YYEEEE. For the CDR3, the DNA is TGTGCCAGCAGCCTAAACAGGGGAACCTACGAGCAGTACTTC. As protein: CASSLNRGTYEQYF.

This chain links TRBV9 with TRBJ1-2; D is uncertain. The germline V and J ends were trimmed by 0 bases and 4 bases, with 13 bases remaining between them. The CDR3 covers 15 residues. Germline CDR1 is SGDLS and CDR2 is YYNGEE. The CDR3 sequence is CASSVAVMGFYGYTF. The CDR3 coding sequence is TGTGCCAGCAGCGTAGCTGTAATGGGGTTCTATGGCTACACCTTC. The variable domain in full, with the rest retrieved from reference TRBV9 and TRBJ1-2, is DSGVTQTPKHLITATGQRVTLRCSPRSGDLSVYWYQQSLDQGLQFLIQYYNGEERAKGNILERFSAQQFPDLHSELNLSSLELGDSALYFCASSVAVMGFYGYTFGSGTRLTVV.

This sequence joins TRBV3-1 and TRBJ2-7; 12 bases are shared with TRBD2. Germline CDR1 and CDR2: LGHDT and YNNKEL (reference sequence). Losses at the gene ends were 3 bases for V and 5 bases for J; bases not matched to a gene: 11. There are 17 residues in the CDR3. The CDR3 sequence: CASSQPGLAGPSDEQYF. CDR3 nucleotides: TGTGCCAGCAGCCAGCCTGGACTAGCGGGGCCTTCTGACGAGCAGTACTTC.

Points on this clonotype: A read error may produce the germline difference seen at one junction end. The CDR3 DNA follows: TGCGCCTGCAGCAAGGGACAGGCCCTCAACGAGCAGTACTTC. As protein: CACSKGQALNEQYF. The chain recombines TRBV5-1 with TRBJ2-7; 8 nucleotides align to TRBD1. Per germline, CDR1 SGHRS and CDR2 YFSETQ. The CDR3 covers 14 residues.